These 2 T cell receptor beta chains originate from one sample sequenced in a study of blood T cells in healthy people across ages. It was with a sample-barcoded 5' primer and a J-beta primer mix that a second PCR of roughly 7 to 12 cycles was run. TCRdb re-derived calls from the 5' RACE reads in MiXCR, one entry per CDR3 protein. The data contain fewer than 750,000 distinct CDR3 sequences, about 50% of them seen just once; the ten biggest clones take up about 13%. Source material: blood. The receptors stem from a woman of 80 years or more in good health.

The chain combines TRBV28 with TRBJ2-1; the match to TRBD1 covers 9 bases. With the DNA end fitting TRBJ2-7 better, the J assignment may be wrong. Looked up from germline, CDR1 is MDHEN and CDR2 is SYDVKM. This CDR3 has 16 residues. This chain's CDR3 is CASSILLGTGTNEQYF. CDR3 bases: TGTGCCAGCAGTATTCTTCTTGGGACAGGGACCAACGAGCAGTACTTC.

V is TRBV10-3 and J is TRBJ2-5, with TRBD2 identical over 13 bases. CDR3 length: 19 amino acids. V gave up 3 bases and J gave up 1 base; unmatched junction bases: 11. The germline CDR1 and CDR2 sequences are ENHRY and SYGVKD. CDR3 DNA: TGTGCCATCAGTGAAACTCCCGGGACTAGCGGGGAGGGCCAAGAGACCCAGTACTTC. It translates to CAISETPGTSGEGQETQYF.